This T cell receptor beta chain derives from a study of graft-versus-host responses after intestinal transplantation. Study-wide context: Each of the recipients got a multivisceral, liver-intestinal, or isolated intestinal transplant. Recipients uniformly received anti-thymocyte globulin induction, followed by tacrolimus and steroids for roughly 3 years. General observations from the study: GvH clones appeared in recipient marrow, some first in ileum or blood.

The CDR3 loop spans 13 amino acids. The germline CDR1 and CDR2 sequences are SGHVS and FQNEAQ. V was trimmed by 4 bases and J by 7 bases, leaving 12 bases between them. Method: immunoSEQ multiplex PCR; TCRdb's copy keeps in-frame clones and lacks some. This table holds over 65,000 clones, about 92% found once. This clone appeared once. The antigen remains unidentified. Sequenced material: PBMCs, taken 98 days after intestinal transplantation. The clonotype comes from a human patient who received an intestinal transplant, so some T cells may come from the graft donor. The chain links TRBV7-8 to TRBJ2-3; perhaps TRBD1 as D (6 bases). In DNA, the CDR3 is TGTGCCAGCAGCTCCCCACAGGGCAATACGCAGTATTTT. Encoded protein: CASSSPQGNTQYF.